This T cell receptor beta chain was sequenced in a study of blood T cell repertoires in COVID-19. The CDR3 has 14 amino acids. CDR1 and CDR2 from the germline V gene are LNHDA and SQIVND (reference sequence). Produced via immunoSEQ multiplex PCR; TCRdb's table is partial and in-frame only. Among 120,000 to 150,000 clones listed, approximately 92% were seen once. As concerns this clone: One junction end disagrees with the germline gene, perhaps due to a read error.

The sample was peripheral blood. The V gene is TRBV19, the J gene TRBJ1-4; D possibly corresponds to TRBD1 (5 bases). This sequence originates from a young man with COVID-19, enrolled during active disease. The CDR3 DNA sequence: TGTGCCAGTAGTATCCAGGGATCTAATGAAAAACTGCTTTTT. This codes for CASSIQGSNEKLLF.